This entry lists 32 T cell receptor beta chains sequenced from one sample in a study of T-cell memory formation after mild COVID-19. TCRdb called the 5' RACE reads again in MiXCR, with one record for every CDR3 protein. This table has roughly 130,000 distinct CDR3 sequences, approximately 6.3% appearing once. The source material was PBMCs or a T cell subset sorted from them (not recorded which). The receptors were sampled from an adult woman who had mild COVID-19 (a few samples of this study predate the infection). Cell type and time point are not known.

The table lists this clonotype with many counts. This chain links TRBV7-2 with TRBJ1-1, with D maybe TRBD1 (6 bases). Between the trimmed V and J ends, which lost 0 bases and 4 bases, there was a span of 18 bases. The CDR3 loop spans 17 amino acids. Germline CDR1 and CDR2: SGHTA and FQGNSA. The CDR3 here is CASSLAGVVGAGTEAFF. In DNA, the CDR3 is TGTGCCAGCAGCTTAGCGGGAGTGGTGGGGGCAGGCACTGAAGCTTTCTTT.

This clonotype was observed a handful of times. V gene TRBV18 combines with J gene TRBJ1-1, with D possibly matching TRBD1 (6 bases). V gave up 5 bases and J gave up 1 base, with 11 bases separating them. The CDR3 covers 14 residues. Germline V gene data show CDR1 as KGHSH and CDR2 as LQKENI. The CDR3 reads CASSGDTRNTEAFF. CDR3 in DNA: TGTGCCAGCTCAGGGGACACCCGGAACACTGAAGCTTTCTTT.

In this sample, this clonotype turned up a few times. This chain uses TRBV7-2 with TRBJ2-1, with D uncertain. V dropped 1 base and J dropped 9 bases, with 10 bases sitting between them. The germline gives CDR1 SGHTA, CDR2 FQGNSA. The CDR3 loop spans 13 amino acids. CDR3 coding DNA: TGTGCCAGCAGCTTAGGAACAGTACGTGAGCAGTTCTTC. Translating gives CASSLGTVREQFF.

This clonotype showed up just a few times. The J gene is TRBJ2-5, the V gene TRBV11-2; TRBD2 agrees at 9 bases. Losses at the gene ends were 4 bases for V and 6 bases for J; bases not matched to a gene: 9. The CDR3 totals 15 residues. Germline CDR1 SGHAT, CDR2 FQNNGV. The CDR3 is CASSSISGRMKTQYF. CDR3 DNA: TGTGCCAGCAGCTCGATCAGCGGGAGGATGAAGACCCAGTACTTC.

This clonotype was seen more than once but under ten times. The rearrangement links TRBV3-1 to TRBJ2-5; no clear D. CDR3 length equals 12 residues. Germline V CDR1 and CDR2: LGHDT, YNNKEL (reference sequence). V gave up 8 bases and J gave up 7 bases, with 14 bases separating them. CDR3 in amino acids: CASYGPNGTQYF. CDR3 DNA: TGTGCCAGCTACGGGCCTAATGGGACCCAGTACTTC.

This clonotype was counted only a few times. The V call is TRBV28, the J call TRBJ1-2; 7 positions agree with TRBD1. This CDR3 has 13 residues. Per germline, CDR1 MDHEN and CDR2 SYDVKM. V lost 5 bases and J lost 2; bases outside the gene matches: 2. CDR3 nucleotides: TGTGCCAGCAGTCCGACAGGGAACTATGGCTACACCTTC. It codes for CASSPTGNYGYTF.

This clonotype was recorded a few times. The rearrangement links TRBV5-1 to TRBJ2-1; a possible D gene is TRBD2 (5 bases). The CDR3 has 15 amino acids. CDR1 is SGHRS, CDR2 YFSETQ, per germline. Trimming cost V 0 bases and J 6 bases, with 13 bases left between them. The CDR3 reads CASSLDGNLGNEQFF. CDR3 DNA sequence: TGCGCCAGCAGCTTGGACGGGAACCTTGGCAATGAGCAGTTCTTC. Supplemented by reference TRBV5-1 and TRBJ2-1, the full variable domain reads KAGVTQTPRYLIKTRGQQVTLSCSPISGHRSVSWYQQTPGQGLQFLFEYFSETQRNKGNFPGRFSGRQFSNSRSEMNVSTLELGDSALYLCASSLDGNLGNEQFFGPGTRLTVL.

Only a few counts were recorded for this clonotype. The chain is built from TRBV20-1 and TRBJ2-1; TRBD2 is a possible D gene (5 bases). CDR3 length equals 12 residues. Germline CDR1 DFQATT, CDR2 SNEGSKA (reference sequence). V lost 3 bases and J 10 bases, leaving 13 bases between the germline ends. The chain's CDR3 is CSASPTVAEQFF. DNA for the CDR3: TGCAGTGCTAGCCCAACCGTAGCGGAGCAGTTCTTC.

There are a few counts of this clonotype. The chain combines TRBV19 with TRBJ2-7, with 9 nucleotides matching TRBD1. Losses at the gene ends were 5 bases for V and 1 base for J; bases not matched to a gene: 6. CDR1 LNHDA and CDR2 SQIVND come from the germline V gene (reference sequence). This CDR3 has 15 residues. The CDR3, as DNA: TGTGCCAGTAGTCGGACAGGGGCCTCGTCCTACGAGCAGTACTTC. Its translation: CASSRTGASSYEQYF.

This clonotype has only a few counts. The chain combines TRBV4-2 with TRBJ2-1, with a weak D call TRBD1 (6 bases). V dropped 0 bases and J dropped 5 bases, with 14 bases sitting between them. Germline loops: CDR1 LGHNA, CDR2 YNFKEQ. The CDR3 is 16 residues long. CDR3 nucleotide sequence: TGTGCCAGCAGCCAAGAACCACAGGGTCTTAACAATGAGCAGTTCTTC. Residues: CASSQEPQGLNNEQFF.

This clonotype appeared many times. The chain links TRBV11-1 to TRBJ1-5; D is ambiguous. V lost 0 bases to trimming and J lost 9 bases, with 6 bases between them. The germline CDR1 and CDR2 sequences are SGHAT and FQDESV (reference sequence). This CDR3 has 12 residues. The CDR3 here is CASSLAVLPQHF. CDR3 nucleotide sequence: TGTGCCAGCAGCTTAGCGGTTTTGCCCCAGCATTTT.

This clonotype was seen repeatedly, ten times or more. This sequence joins TRBV11-2 and TRBJ2-7; TRBD2 agrees at 10 bases. The CDR3 loop spans 18 amino acids. Trimming took 5 bases from V and 1 from J; bases not matched to a gene: 14. Germline-derived CDR1 and CDR2 are SGHAT and FQNNGV. The CDR3 sequence: CASSARGLAGVWSYEQYF. The CDR3 DNA reads TGTGCCAGCAGCGCTAGAGGGCTAGCGGGAGTTTGGTCCTACGAGCAGTACTTC.

This chain links TRBV12-3 or TRBV12-4 with TRBJ2-5; either TRBD1 or TRBD2 may fit D (5 bases each). This CDR3 has 14 residues. V lost 7 bases, J lost 3 bases, and 15 bases lay in between. The chain's CDR3 is CASMDFGGEETQYF. Here the CDR3 DNA reads TGTGCCAGCATGGATTTTGGGGGAGAAGAGACCCAGTACTTC.

This clonotype came up a few times. The CDR3 loop is CATSAGTGGKQFF. The CDR3 DNA reads TGTGCCACCAGTGCCGGGACAGGCGGTAAGCAGTTCTTC. V gene TRBV24-1 combines with J gene TRBJ2-1, with 8 positions matching TRBD1. The CDR3 covers 13 residues. Germline CDR1 and CDR2: KGHDR and SFDVKD. The J segment lost 11 bases and the V segment lost 5 bases, leaving 7 bases of the junction unmatched.

Ten or more counts support this clonotype. The chain is built from TRBV20-1 and TRBJ2-7; 10 bases map to TRBD1. This CDR3 is built from 17 residues. Germline V CDR1 and CDR2: DFQATT, SNEGSKA (reference sequence). V dropped 6 bases and J dropped 3; count of bases not matched to a gene: 17. The CDR3 reads CSAPPGQGKRAHYEQYF. For the CDR3, the DNA is TGCAGTGCCCCACCGGGACAGGGGAAAAGGGCCCACTACGAGCAGTACTTC.

The sample holds many counts of this clonotype. The chain employs TRBV5-1 and TRBJ1-2; D not resolved. The CDR3 has 13 residues. Germline-derived CDR1 and CDR2 are SGHRS and YFSETQ. Trimming pared 0 bases from V and 0 bases from J, leaving 3 bases between. In DNA form, the CDR3 reads TGCGCCAGCAGCTTGGATCCTAACTATGGCTACACCTTC. This translates into CASSLDPNYGYTF.

The chain links TRBV6-5 to TRBJ2-1; 8 nucleotides line up with TRBD2. Germline loops: CDR1 MNHEY, CDR2 SVGAGI. The ends lost 5 bases at V and 6 bases at J; junction bases unmatched: 3. The CDR3 covers 13 residues. DNA of the CDR3: TGTGCCAGCAGTAGCGGGAGCCCCAATGAGCAGTTCTTC. Translating it yields CASSSGSPNEQFF.

This clonotype was counted between two and nine times. The V and J genes are TRBV5-1 and TRBJ1-2; possible D gene TRBD1, 5 bases. This CDR3 region has 14 residues. Trimming removed 3 bases at V and 1 base at J, with 10 bases between. CDR1 is SGHRS and CDR2 is YFSETQ in the germline V gene. CDR3 bases: TGCGCCAGCAGCTCGGGACTCTTTAACTATGGCTACACCTTC. This gives the protein CASSSGLFNYGYTF.

A few counts support this clonotype. The V call is TRBV9, the J call TRBJ1-6; D remains ambiguous. Trimming cost V 4 bases and J 0 bases, with 11 bases left between them. CDR1 and CDR2 from the germline V gene are SGDLS and YYNGEE. The CDR3 contains 16 residues. CDR3 coding DNA: TGTGCCAGCAGCCCTAGGACTAACTCCTATAATTCACCCCTCCACTTT. It specifies CASSPRTNSYNSPLHF.

This clonotype showed up just a few times. V is TRBV15 and J is TRBJ2-4, with 8 positions matching TRBD2. With V trimmed by 1 base and J by 4 bases, 0 bases remained unmatched. This CDR3 has 14 residues. The germline CDR1 and CDR2 sequences are LNHNV and YYDKDF (reference sequence). The CDR3 bases are TGTGCCACCAGCAGAGCTAGCGGGAAAAACATTCAGTACTTC. It specifies CATSRASGKNIQYF.

This clonotype was detected a few times. The rearrangement uses TRBV29-1 and TRBJ1-2, with D perhaps TRBD1 (5 bases). Trimming cost V 4 bases and J 8 bases, with 23 bases left between them. This CDR3 has 15 residues. Germline V gives CDR1 SQVTM, CDR2 ANQGSEA. CDR3 DNA sequence: TGCAGCGTTGCTACGACGCGGGGGGACCCGGGGGGCTACACCTTC. As protein: CSVATTRGDPGGYTF.

This rearrangement joins TRBV18 to TRBJ2-3; 13 positions match TRBD2. J was trimmed by 3 bases and V by 2 bases; bases with no gene match: 8. The CDR3 spans 18 residues. Germline V gives CDR1 KGHSH, CDR2 LQKENI. The CDR3 region is CASSPLPRTSGGTDTQYF. The DNA of the CDR3 is TGTGCCAGCTCACCATTACCCCGGACTAGCGGGGGAACAGATACGCAGTATTTT.

The rearrangement links TRBV27 to TRBJ2-7; 7 nucleotides agree with TRBD1. Germline V gene lookup returns CDR1 MNHEY and CDR2 SMNVEV (reference sequence). The CDR3 totals 15 residues. J was trimmed by 0 bases and V by 5 bases; bases with no gene match: 7. CDR3 nucleotide sequence: TGTGCCAGCAGTCTGACGTGGGACAGCTCCTACGAGCAGTACTTC. Residues: CASSLTWDSSYEQYF.

The rearrangement links TRBV29-1 to TRBJ1-3, with unresolved D. V shed 7 bases and J shed 0 bases, with 13 bases lying between them. The CDR3 runs 14 residues. Germline loops: CDR1 SQVTM, CDR2 ANQGSEA. The CDR3: CSAVPGPSGNTIYF. CDR3 DNA sequence: TGCAGCGCCGTTCCCGGTCCCTCTGGAAACACCATATATTTT.

This clonotype has a handful of counts. The chain has TRBV20-1 and TRBJ2-5, with unresolved D. V lost 3 bases to trimming and J lost 0 bases, with 8 bases between them. This CDR3 contains 13 residues. CDR1 and CDR2 (germline): DFQATT, SNEGSKA (reference sequence). The CDR3 sequence: CSASSPNQETQYF. CDR3 sequence (DNA): TGCAGTGCTAGTAGCCCGAACCAAGAGACCCAGTACTTC.

Remarks on this clonotype: This may arise from a read error, as a much more abundant clone is one base away. The rearrangement uses TRBV25-1 and TRBJ2-3; D not certain. The CDR3 totals 13 residues. Germline loops: CDR1 MGHDK, CDR2 SYGVNS. The V gene lost 4 bases and the J gene lost 4 bases, with 9 bases spanning the gap. CDR3 DNA: TGTGCCAGCAGTGCCGCACCGGCAGATACGCAGTATTTT. It specifies CASSAAPADTQYF.

The CDR3 sequence: CASSFRAAESYNEQFF. CDR3 in DNA: TGCGCCAGCAGCTTCCGGGCGGCGGAATCCTACAATGAGCAGTTCTTC. V gene TRBV5-1 combines with J gene TRBJ2-1; no clear D. The germline V and J ends were trimmed by 2 bases and 1 base, with 13 bases remaining between them. Germline CDR1 is SGHRS and CDR2 is YFSETQ. CDR3 length: 16 residues. Supplemented by reference TRBV5-1 and TRBJ2-1, the full variable domain reads KAGVTQTPRYLIKTRGQQVTLSCSPISGHRSVSWYQQTPGQGLQFLFEYFSETQRNKGNFPGRFSGRQFSNSRSEMNVSTLELGDSALYLCASSFRAAESYNEQFFGPGTRLTVL.

This clonotype has a count of ten or more. This sequence joins TRBV12-3 or TRBV12-4 and TRBJ1-6; TRBD1 might be the D (6 bases). The CDR3 is 14 residues long. Trimming took 4 bases from V and 6 from J, leaving 10 bases between them. CDR3 region: CASSSGARNSPLHF. In DNA form, the CDR3 reads TGTGCCAGCAGTTCGGGGGCCCGTAATTCACCCCTCCACTTT.

This clonotype was picked up many times. The chain uses TRBV5-1 and TRBJ2-2; tentative D call: TRBD1 (6 bases). CDR1 and CDR2 from the germline V gene are SGHRS and YFSETQ. V dropped 4 bases and J dropped 5 bases, with 15 bases sitting between them. The CDR3 runs to 15 residues. The CDR3 DNA follows: TGCGCCAGCAGCCAAACAGGGAGCCGGACCGGGGAGCTGTTTTTT. As protein: CASSQTGSRTGELFF.

The sample holds a few counts of this clonotype. CDR3 loop: CASSVGPYQETQYF. The CDR3 DNA sequence: TGTGCCAGCAGCGTAGGGCCGTACCAAGAGACCCAGTACTTC. This sequence joins TRBV9 and TRBJ2-5; D is unresolved. With 0 bases removed from V and 0 bases from J, the gap between germline ends came to 6 bases. This CDR3 contains 14 residues. Germline V gene data show CDR1 as SGDLS and CDR2 as YYNGEE.

This clonotype was found many times. The rearrangement joins TRBV7-2 to TRBJ1-5; D gene uncertain. V gave up 3 bases and J gave up 0 bases, with 12 bases separating them. The length of the CDR3 is 16 residues. Germline loops: CDR1 SGHTA, CDR2 FQGNSA. CDR3 residues: CASSFRAFNSNQPQHF. Here the CDR3 DNA reads TGTGCCAGCAGCTTTCGAGCATTCAATAGCAATCAGCCCCAGCATTTT.

This clonotype was picked up many times. The gene calls are TRBV12-3 or TRBV12-4 and TRBJ2-7; D is undetermined. Trimming shortened V by 6 bases and J by 0 bases, and 12 bases separated the two germline ends. The CDR3 is made up of 14 amino acids. In nucleotides, the CDR3 is TGTGCCAGCAGGAACAGCGAGTTCTCCTACGAGCAGTACTTC. Protein product: CASRNSEFSYEQYF.